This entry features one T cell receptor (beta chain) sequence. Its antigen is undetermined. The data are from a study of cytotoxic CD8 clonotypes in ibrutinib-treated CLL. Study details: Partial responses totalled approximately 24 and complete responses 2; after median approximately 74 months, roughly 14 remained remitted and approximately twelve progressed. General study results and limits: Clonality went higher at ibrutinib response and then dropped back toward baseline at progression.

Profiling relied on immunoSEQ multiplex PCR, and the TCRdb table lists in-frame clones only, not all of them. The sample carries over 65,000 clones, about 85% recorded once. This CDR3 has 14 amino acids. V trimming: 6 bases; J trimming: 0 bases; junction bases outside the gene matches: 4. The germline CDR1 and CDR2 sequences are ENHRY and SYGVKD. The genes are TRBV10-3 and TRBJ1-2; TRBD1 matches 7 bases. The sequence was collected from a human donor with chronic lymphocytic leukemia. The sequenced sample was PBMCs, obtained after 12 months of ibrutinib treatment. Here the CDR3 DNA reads TGTGCCATCAGCCCAACAGGGGCTAACTATGGCTACACCTTC. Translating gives CAISPTGANYGYTF.